This T cell receptor beta chain was documented in a study of identical twins. TCRdb re-called the 5' RACE reads with MiXCR, one entry per CDR3 protein. The data contain 510,000 or so distinct CDR3 sequences, about 16% of them seen just once; the ten biggest clones take up 0.35% to 0.45%. Per the germline V gene, CDR1 is MNHEY and CDR2 is SVGAGI. The V end lost 0 bases, the J end lost 5 bases, and 13 bases lay between the germline ends. The CDR3 is 15 amino acids. This sample was also put to use in a study of yellow fever vaccine responses in identical twins.

This TCR derives from a woman aged 18 to 35 in good health. Material: CD4+ T cells sorted from blood. The gene calls are TRBV6-5 and TRBJ2-5; D may match TRBD1 or TRBD2 (5 bases each). The CDR3 DNA is TGTGCCAGCAGTTACTCGATTCCGGGGACGGAGACCCAGTACTTC. Protein sequence: CASSYSIPGTETQYF.